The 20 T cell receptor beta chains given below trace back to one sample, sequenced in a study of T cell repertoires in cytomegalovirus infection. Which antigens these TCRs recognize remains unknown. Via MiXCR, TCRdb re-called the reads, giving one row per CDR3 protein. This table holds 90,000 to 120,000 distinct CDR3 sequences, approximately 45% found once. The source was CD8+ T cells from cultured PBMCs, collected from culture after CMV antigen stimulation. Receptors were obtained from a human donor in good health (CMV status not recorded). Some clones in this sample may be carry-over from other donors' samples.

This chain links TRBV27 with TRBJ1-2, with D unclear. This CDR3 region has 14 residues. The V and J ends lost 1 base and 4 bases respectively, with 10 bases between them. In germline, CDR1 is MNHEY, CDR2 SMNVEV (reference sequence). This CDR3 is CASSLYLGSYGYTF. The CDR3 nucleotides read TGTGCCAGCAGTTTATATCTGGGGAGCTATGGCTACACCTTC.

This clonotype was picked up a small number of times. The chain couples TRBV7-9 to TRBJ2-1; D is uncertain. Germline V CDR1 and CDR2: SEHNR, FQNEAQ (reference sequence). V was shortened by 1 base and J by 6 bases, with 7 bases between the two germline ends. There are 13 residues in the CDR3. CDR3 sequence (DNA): TGTGCCAGCAGCTTAGGAAACGGCAATGAGCAGTTCTTC. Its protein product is CASSLGNGNEQFF.

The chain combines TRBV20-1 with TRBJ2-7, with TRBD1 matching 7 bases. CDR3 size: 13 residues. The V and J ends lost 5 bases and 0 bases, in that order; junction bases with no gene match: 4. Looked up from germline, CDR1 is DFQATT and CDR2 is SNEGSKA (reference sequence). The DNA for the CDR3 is TGCAGTGCTTTTGGGACAGTCTCCTACGAGCAGTACTTC. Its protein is CSAFGTVSYEQYF.

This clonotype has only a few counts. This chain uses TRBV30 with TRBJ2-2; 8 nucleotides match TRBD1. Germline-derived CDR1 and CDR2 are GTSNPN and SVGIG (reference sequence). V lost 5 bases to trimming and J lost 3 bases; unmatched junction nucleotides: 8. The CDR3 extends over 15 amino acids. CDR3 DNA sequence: TGTGCCTGGGGGCCGGGACAGGCATACACCGGGGAGCTGTTTTTT. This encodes CAWGPGQAYTGELFF.

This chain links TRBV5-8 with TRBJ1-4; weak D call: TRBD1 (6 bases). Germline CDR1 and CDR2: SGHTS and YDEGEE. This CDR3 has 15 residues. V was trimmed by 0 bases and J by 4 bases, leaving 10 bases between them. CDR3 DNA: TGTGCCAGCAGCTTGGGGACAGTATTTAATGAAAAACTGTTTTTT. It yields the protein CASSLGTVFNEKLFF.

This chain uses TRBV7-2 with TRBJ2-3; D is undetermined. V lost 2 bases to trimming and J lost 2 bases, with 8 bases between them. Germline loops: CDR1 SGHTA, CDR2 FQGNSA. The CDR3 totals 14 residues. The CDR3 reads CASSLHSTTDTQYF. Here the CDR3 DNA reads TGTGCCAGCAGCTTACACTCCACCACAGATACGCAGTATTTT.

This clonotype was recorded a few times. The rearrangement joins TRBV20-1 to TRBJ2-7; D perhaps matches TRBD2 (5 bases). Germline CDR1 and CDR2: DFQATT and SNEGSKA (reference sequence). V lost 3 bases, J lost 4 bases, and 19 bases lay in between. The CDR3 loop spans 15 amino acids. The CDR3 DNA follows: TGCAGTGCTAGCTGGAGAGCTAGCCATCTTTACGAGCAGTACTTC. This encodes CSASWRASHLYEQYF.

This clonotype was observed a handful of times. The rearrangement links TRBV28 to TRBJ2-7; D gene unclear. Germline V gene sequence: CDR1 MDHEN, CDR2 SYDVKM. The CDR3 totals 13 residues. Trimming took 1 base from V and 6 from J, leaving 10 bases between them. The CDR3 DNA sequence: TGTGCCAGCAGTTTATTCCGAGGTCTCGAGCAGTACTTC. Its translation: CASSLFRGLEQYF.

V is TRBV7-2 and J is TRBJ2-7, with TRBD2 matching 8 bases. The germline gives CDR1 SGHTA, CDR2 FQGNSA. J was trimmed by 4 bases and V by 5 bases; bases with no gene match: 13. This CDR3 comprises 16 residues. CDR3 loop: CASSPGPGTRAYEQYF. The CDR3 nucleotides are TGTGCCAGCAGCCCCGGTCCCGGGACTAGGGCGTACGAGCAGTACTTC.

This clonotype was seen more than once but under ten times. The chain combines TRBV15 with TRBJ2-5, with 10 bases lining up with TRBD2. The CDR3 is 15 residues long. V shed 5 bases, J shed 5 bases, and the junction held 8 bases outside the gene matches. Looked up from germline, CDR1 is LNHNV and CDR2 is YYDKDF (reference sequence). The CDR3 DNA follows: TGTGCCACCAGCTGGATAGCGGGGGGTGTTGAGACCCAGTACTTC. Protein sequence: CATSWIAGGVETQYF.

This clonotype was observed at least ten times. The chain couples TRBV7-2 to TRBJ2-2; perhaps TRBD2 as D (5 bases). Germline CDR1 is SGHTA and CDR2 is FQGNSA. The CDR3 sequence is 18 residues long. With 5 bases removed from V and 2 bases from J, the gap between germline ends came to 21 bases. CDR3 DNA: TGTGCCAGCAGCCTCTTAAGAACACCTAGCAGAAACACCGGGGAGCTGTTTTTT. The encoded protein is CASSLLRTPSRNTGELFF.

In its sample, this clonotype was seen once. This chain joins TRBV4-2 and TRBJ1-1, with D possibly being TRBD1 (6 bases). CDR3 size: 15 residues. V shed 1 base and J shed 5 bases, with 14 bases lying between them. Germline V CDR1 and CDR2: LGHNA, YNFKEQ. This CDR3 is CASSQGEGGPTEAFF. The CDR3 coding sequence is TGTGCCAGCAGCCAAGGGGAAGGGGGGCCGACTGAAGCTTTCTTT.

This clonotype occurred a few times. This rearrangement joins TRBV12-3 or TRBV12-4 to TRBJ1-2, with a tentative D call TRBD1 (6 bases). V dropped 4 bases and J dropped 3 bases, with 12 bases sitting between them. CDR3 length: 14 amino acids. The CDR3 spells CASSSYRVDYGYTF. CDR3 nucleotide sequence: TGTGCCAGCAGTTCCTACAGGGTTGACTATGGCTACACCTTC.

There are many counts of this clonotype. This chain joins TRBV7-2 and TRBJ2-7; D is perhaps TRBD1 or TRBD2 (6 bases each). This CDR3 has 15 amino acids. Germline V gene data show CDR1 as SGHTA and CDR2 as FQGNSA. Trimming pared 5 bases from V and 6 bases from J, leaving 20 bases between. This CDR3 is CASSATRGGGLEQYF. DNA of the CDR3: TGTGCCAGCAGCGCTACCAGGGGAGGCGGACTCGAGCAGTACTTC.

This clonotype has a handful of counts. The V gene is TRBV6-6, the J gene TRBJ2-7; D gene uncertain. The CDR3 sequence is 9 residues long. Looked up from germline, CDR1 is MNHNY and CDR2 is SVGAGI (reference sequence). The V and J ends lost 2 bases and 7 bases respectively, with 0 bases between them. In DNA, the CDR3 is TGTGCCAGCAGTTACGAGCAGTACTTC. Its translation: CASSYEQYF.

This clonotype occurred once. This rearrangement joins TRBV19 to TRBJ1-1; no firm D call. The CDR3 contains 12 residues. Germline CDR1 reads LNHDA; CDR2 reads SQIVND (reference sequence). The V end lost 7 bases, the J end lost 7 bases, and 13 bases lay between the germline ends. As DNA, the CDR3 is TGTGCCAGTAAAGACGGGGTATTTGAAGCTTTCTTT. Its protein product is CASKDGVFEAFF. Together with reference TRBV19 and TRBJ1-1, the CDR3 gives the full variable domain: DGGITQSPKYLFRKEGQNVTLSCEQNLNHDAMYWYRQDPGQGLRLIYYSQIVNDFQKGDIAEGYSVSREKKESFPLTVTSAQKNPTAFYLCASKDGVFEAFFGQGTRLTVV.

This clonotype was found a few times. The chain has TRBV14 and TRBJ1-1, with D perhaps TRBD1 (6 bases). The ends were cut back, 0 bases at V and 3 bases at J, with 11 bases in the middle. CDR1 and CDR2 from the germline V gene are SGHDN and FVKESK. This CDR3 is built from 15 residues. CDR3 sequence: CASSQDGRGDTEAFF. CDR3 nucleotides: TGTGCCAGCAGCCAAGATGGCAGGGGTGACACTGAAGCTTTCTTT.

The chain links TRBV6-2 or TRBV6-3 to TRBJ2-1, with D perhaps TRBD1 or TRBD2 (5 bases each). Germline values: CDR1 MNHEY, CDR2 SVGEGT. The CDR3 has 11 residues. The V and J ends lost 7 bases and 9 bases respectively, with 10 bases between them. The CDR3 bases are TGTGCCAGCATCTTCGGGGCTGAGCAGTTCTTC. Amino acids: CASIFGAEQFF.

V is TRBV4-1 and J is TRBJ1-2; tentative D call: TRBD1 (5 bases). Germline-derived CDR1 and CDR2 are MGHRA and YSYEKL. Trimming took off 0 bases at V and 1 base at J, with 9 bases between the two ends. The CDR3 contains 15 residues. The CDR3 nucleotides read TGCGCCAGCAGCCAAGATGGGGACGGTAACTATGGCTACACCTTC. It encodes CASSQDGDGNYGYTF.

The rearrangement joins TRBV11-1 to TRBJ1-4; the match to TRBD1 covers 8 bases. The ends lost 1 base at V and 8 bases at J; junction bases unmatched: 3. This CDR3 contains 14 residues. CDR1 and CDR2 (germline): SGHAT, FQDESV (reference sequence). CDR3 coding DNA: TGTGCCAGCAGCTTAGACAGGGGGAACGAAAAACTGTTTTTT. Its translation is CASSLDRGNEKLFF.